Listed below are T cell receptor beta chains from one sample, sequenced in a study of blood T cell repertoires in COVID-19. Sequencing used immunoSEQ multiplex PCR; TCRdb keeps in-frame clones, though not all of them. The sample holds 120,000 to 150,000 clones, 82% seen once. The sample consisted of peripheral blood. The receptors shown here come from a woman of 80 years or more with acute or convalescent COVID-19. Both conserved end residues are part of each CDR3. A D gene is named only where the DNA matches it firmly. A clone size is listed for some rows: how often the clone was seen (once, few, many), or a class if it is expanded.

TRBV7-9	.	once	TRBJ2-3	TGTGCCAGCAGCCCACTTTCGGGGGTCGATACGCAGTATTTT	CASSPLSGVDTQYF
TRBV6-2/TRBV6-3	TRBD2	.	TRBJ2-3	TGTGCCAGCAGTTCCTTGGGGACTAGCGGGGGGCCGCATAAAGGAGATACGCAGTATTTT	CASSSLGTSGGPHKGDTQYF
TRBV6-6	.	.	TRBJ1-3	TGTGCCAGCAGTTTGACAGGCCCTTCCTCTGGAAACACCATATATTTT	CASSLTGPSSGNTIYF
TRBV2	.	.	TRBJ2-3	TGTGCCAGCAGTCCACTTACTAGGACAGATACGCAGTATTTT	CASSPLTRTDTQYF
TRBV10-3	.	.	TRBJ1-6	TGTGCCATCAGTGAGTCACAGGCCTATAATTCACCCCTCCACTTT	CAISESQAYNSPLHF
TRBV9	.	.	TRBJ2-3	TGTGCCAGCAGCGTTGGTAGCGGAGCAGATACGCAGTATTTT	CASSVGSGADTQYF
TRBV18	.	.	TRBJ2-1	TGTGCCAGCTCACCCTCGGACTCATCCAGGTACAATGAGCAGTTCTTC	CASSPSDSSRYNEQFF
TRBV19	TRBD2	.	TRBJ2-7	TGTGCCAGTAGTACCACTAGCGGGAGGATCTACGAGCAGTACTTC	CASSTTSGRIYEQYF
TRBV10-2	.	.	TRBJ2-3	TGCGCCAGCAGTGGCCTGAGTTGGGACTTACCAGGCACAGATACGCAGTATTTT	CASSGLSWDLPGTDTQYF
TRBV19	.	.	TRBJ1-2	TGTGCCAGTAGTATTCAGGGTTCCTATGGCTACACCTTC	CASSIQGSYGYTF
TRBV29-1	TRBD1	few	TRBJ1-1	TGCAGCGTTGTGGAGACAGGGGGCGGCACTGAAGCTTTCTTT	CSVVETGGGTEAFF
TRBV27	TRBD1	once	TRBJ2-1	TGTGCCAGCAGTTTACCCACCTGGGACAGGGGGCGGGGGGATACCTCCTACAATGAGCAGTTCTTC	CASSLPTWDRGRGDTSYNEQFF
TRBV5-1	TRBD2	.	TRBJ2-7	TGCGCCAGCAGCGGGACTAGCGGGAGTGGCGAGCAGTACTTC	CASSGTSGSGEQYF
TRBV3-1/TRBV3-2	TRBD1	once	TRBJ1-2	TGTGCCAGCAGCCAACAGGGGGCGCGTGGCTACACCTTC	CASSQQGARGYTF
TRBV5-1	TRBD1	.	TRBJ1-4	TGCGCCAGCAGAACGGGACAGATAAATGAAAAACTGTTTTTT	CASRTGQINEKLFF
TRBV5-1	TRBD2	.	TRBJ2-5	TGCGCCAGCAGCTTGGGGACTAGCGGGGATCAAGAGACCCAGTACTTC	CASSLGTSGDQETQYF
TRBV4-1	.	.	TRBJ2-1	TGCGCCAGCAGCCAAGAAGCCAGGGGTGGCTCCGTTGAGCAGTTCTTC	CASSQEARGGSVEQFF
TRBV10-1	.	once	TRBJ1-6	TGCGCCAACAGGATGTGGCCTTTCCACTTT	CANRMWPFHF
TRBV27	TRBD1	.	TRBJ2-5	TGTGCCAGCAGTTTTCGGTGGCCGGGACAGGGTTTACGAGAGACCCAGTACTTC	CASSFRWPGQGLRETQYF
TRBV9	TRBD1	.	TRBJ1-1	TGTGCCAGCCAACCCAGGACAGGGGGCGGGGGCACTGAAGCTTTCTTT	CASQPRTGGGGTEAFF
TRBV14	TRBD2	.	TRBJ2-1	TGTGCCAGCAGCCATATAGCGGGGGCCGCCTACAATGAGCAGTTCTTC	CASSHIAGAAYNEQFF
TRBV7-2	TRBD2	once	TRBJ2-5	TGTGCCAGCAGCTTAGTTCCTAGCGGGGGGCAAGAGACCCAGTACTTC	CASSLVPSGGQETQYF
TRBV7-2	.	few	TRBJ1-2	TGTGCCAGCAGCTTACTAATTTTCGGGGGATCTGCTGGCTACACCTTC	CASSLLIFGGSAGYTF
TRBV2	TRBD1	.	TRBJ2-2	TGTGCCAGCAGTAGACAGGGGATCACCGGGGAGCTGTTTTTT	CASSRQGITGELFF
TRBV28	TRBD2	.	TRBJ2-7	TGTGCCAGCAGTTTTGTACTAGCGGGAGGAACCTACGAGCAGTACTTC	CASSFVLAGGTYEQYF
TRBV9	.	.	TRBJ1-6	TGTGCCAGCAGCGCCCTTCCCTCCTATAATTCACCCCTCCACTTT	CASSALPSYNSPLHF
TRBV9	.	.	TRBJ1-4	TGTGCCAGCAGCTCCCGGGACGTGGCGGGGGAAAAACTGTTTTTT	CASSSRDVAGEKLFF
TRBV27	.	once	TRBJ1-2	TGTGCCAGCAGTTTTGGCAGGTCGCATGGCTACACCTTC	CASSFGRSHGYTF
TRBV5-4	TRBD2	.	TRBJ2-7	TGTGCCAGCAGCCCCGGACTAGCGGGAAGCTACGAGCAGTACTTC	CASSPGLAGSYEQYF
TRBV5-1	.	.	TRBJ2-5	TGCGCCAGCAGTCCCTACCCTGGGCAGGGGGAGACCCAGTACTTC	CASSPYPGQGETQYF
TRBV7-9	TRBD2	.	TRBJ2-1	TGTGCCAGCAGCCCATTCGGGAGGTACAATGAGCAGTTCTTC	CASSPFGRYNEQFF
TRBV28	TRBD2	.	TRBJ2-1	TGTGCCAGCAGTAATAGCGGGGGGGCAGTCCATGAGCAGTTCTTC	CASSNSGGAVHEQFF
TRBV4-1	TRBD1	.	TRBJ2-1	TGCGCCAGCAGCCAACAATTACACAGGACAGGGGGCAATGAGCAGTTCTTC	CASSQQLHRTGGNEQFF
TRBV28	.	.	TRBJ2-7	TGTGCCAGCAGTTTAAGGAGGGAAAGGAGCGAGCAGTACTTC	CASSLRRERSEQYF
TRBV2	TRBD1	.	TRBJ2-6	TGTGCCAGCATAAGACAGGGCTCTGGGGCCAACGTCCTGACTTTC	CASIRQGSGANVLTF
TRBV5-1	TRBD1	.	TRBJ2-3	TGCGCCAGCAGCTCGACAGGGGCGGTAGATACGCAGTATTTT	CASSSTGAVDTQYF